These T cell receptor beta chains were read from a single sample in a study of cytomegalovirus exposure and HLA in healthy donors. Produced via immunoSEQ multiplex PCR; TCRdb's table is partial and in-frame only. The table records 37,000 or so clones, roughly 79% of them present only once. Input material: PBMCs. Receptors originate from a woman aged 35 to 49 in good health and CMV-seronegative. Both conserved end residues are part of each CDR3. D genes are given only for firm matches. The size of a clone is reported for some rows only, either as once, few or many, or as a class for expanded clones.

DNA	CDR3	J	size	D	V
TGCGCCAGCAGCCACCGTGGGACAGGAGAACTCGCGAACACCGGGGAGCTGTTTTTT	CASSHRGTGELANTGELFF	TRBJ2-2	.	TRBD1	TRBV5-1
TGTGCAAGTCGCTTTGGACAGGGCGAGGGTACCCTCCACTTT	CASRFGQGEGTLHF	TRBJ1-6	.	.	TRBV12-2
TGTGCCAGCAGCCAAGGACAACGGAGAGGCTACACCTTC	CASSQGQRRGYTF	TRBJ1-2	.	.	TRBV9
TGCGCCAGCAGTGGATGGCAGGTCGAACGCTATGGCTACACCTTC	CASSGWQVERYGYTF	TRBJ1-2	.	.	TRBV4-1
TGTGCCAGCAGCCCCAGAGTAGCGCGGAACAATGAGCAGTTCTTC	CASSPRVARNNEQFF	TRBJ2-1	once	.	TRBV7-9
TGTGCCAGCAGTCCGGGCGGGGGGGCTCACAATGAGCAGTTCTTC	CASSPGGGAHNEQFF	TRBJ2-1	few	TRBD2	TRBV6-5
TGTGCCAGCAGACCTATTAATCTAGCCAAAAACATTCAGTACTTC	CASRPINLAKNIQYF	TRBJ2-4	.	.	TRBV28
TGTGCCAGCAGCTTGGGGAGGGCGCGATTAAACGAGCAGTACTTC	CASSLGRARLNEQYF	TRBJ2-7	.	.	TRBV5-6
TGCAGCGTTGTAACCCACCTCAGACATCCGAACTATGGCTACACCTTC	CSVVTHLRHPNYGYTF	TRBJ1-2	.	.	TRBV29-1
TGTGCCATCAGTGTCAGGGGCGCTGAAGCTTTCTTT	CAISVRGAEAFF	TRBJ1-1	.	.	TRBV10-3
TGCGCCAGCAGCCAAGAGCAGGGTAACTATGGCTACACCTTC	CASSQEQGNYGYTF	TRBJ1-2	few	.	TRBV4-3
TGCGCCAGCAGTCAATTTTATGTTCCGGGAACGAACACCGGGGAGCTGTTTTTT	CASSQFYVPGTNTGELFF	TRBJ2-2	.	.	TRBV23-1
TGTGCCAGCAGTGATGAGGGGGCGCGGACTTCGGAGCAGTTCTTC	CASSDEGARTSEQFF	TRBJ2-1	.	TRBD1	TRBV2
TGCGCCAGCAGCCCTGACAGGGCGGGCACCGGGGAGCTGTTTTTT	CASSPDRAGTGELFF	TRBJ2-2	.	TRBD1	TRBV5-1
TGTGCCAGCAGCCCGCCCGGCGCGGATGGCTACACCTTC	CASSPPGADGYTF	TRBJ1-2	.	.	TRBV7-6
TGTGCCAGCAGCCGGGATAGCAATCAGCCCCAGCATTTT	CASSRDSNQPQHF	TRBJ1-5	.	.	TRBV2
TGTGCCAGTAGACAGAACAATGAGCAGTTCTTC	CASRQNNEQFF	TRBJ2-1	.	.	TRBV14
TGTGCCAGCAGTTTGGGGGCAGGGGGTGTCCTCAATTCACCCCTCCACTTT	CASSLGAGGVLNSPLHF	TRBJ1-6	.	TRBD1	TRBV28
TGTGCCAGCAGTTTCGGGGGGCCCGCAGATACGCAGTATTTT	CASSFGGPADTQYF	TRBJ2-3	.	.	TRBV5-6
TGTGCCAGTAGTATAGATCTTTTATTCCAGGGAGGAGGCTACACCTTC	CASSIDLLFQGGGYTF	TRBJ1-2	once	.	TRBV19
TGTGCCAGCAAAAGGAGTCTTAATAGCAATCAGCCCCAGCATTTT	CASKRSLNSNQPQHF	TRBJ1-5	.	.	TRBV6-5
TGTGCCACCAGCAGACGAAGGGCGAACAGGGACCCTTTGGAGACCCAGTACTTC	CATSRRRANRDPLETQYF	TRBJ2-5	.	.	TRBV15